The 20 T cell receptor beta chains reported below all come from one sample, sequenced in a study of patients and donors after allogeneic stem cell transplantation. TCRdb re-derived calls from the RT-PCR reads in MiXCR, one entry per CDR3 protein. Among more than 850,000 distinct CDR3 sequences listed, roughly 17% were seen once. What was sequenced was blood, either unsorted or a sorted T cell fraction (not recorded which). Receptor source: a human donor who was either an allogeneic HSCT recipient or a stem cell or donor lymphocyte infusion donor (not recorded which). It is not recorded whose cells these are; they may come from a transplant donor.

Only a few counts were recorded for this clonotype. The V gene is TRBV4-3, the J gene TRBJ1-2, with D tentatively TRBD1 (5 bases). Germline V gene lookup returns CDR1 LGHNA and CDR2 YSLEER. The CDR3 length is 13 residues. V was shortened by 2 bases and J by 8 bases, with 12 bases between the two germline ends. The CDR3 protein is CASSQRPRDGYTF. In DNA, the CDR3 is TGCGCCAGCAGCCAACGTCCCAGGGACGGCTACACCTTC.

This clonotype was found a few times. This rearrangement joins TRBV20-1 to TRBJ1-2, with a weak D call TRBD1 (6 bases). Germline CDR1 DFQATT, CDR2 SNEGSKA (reference sequence). Trimming took off 2 bases at V and 7 bases at J, with 14 bases between the two ends. The CDR3 spans 13 residues. The CDR3 DNA is TGCAGTGCTAGAACAGGGAAGGATCGTGGCTACACCTTC. Translating it yields CSARTGKDRGYTF.

The chain links TRBV20-1 to TRBJ2-3; 11 bases line up with TRBD2. The J segment lost 2 bases and the V segment lost 4 bases, leaving 11 bases of the junction unmatched. Per germline, CDR1 DFQATT and CDR2 SNEGSKA (reference sequence). The CDR3 length is 17 residues. DNA for the CDR3: TGCAGTGCTACAAGTTTACTAGCGGGAGTAGACACAGATACGCAGTATTTT. The encoded protein is CSATSLLAGVDTDTQYF.

Many counts were recorded for this clonotype. The chain is built from TRBV6-1 and TRBJ2-3; TRBD2 might be the D (6 bases). CDR1 MNHNS and CDR2 SASEGT come from the germline V gene. Trimming removed 7 bases from V and 4 bases from J, with 12 bases in between. CDR3 length equals 13 residues. DNA for the CDR3: TGTGCCAGCACCCGGGGGAACGCAGATACGCAGTATTTT. This sequence encodes CASTRGNADTQYF.

The rearrangement joins TRBV7-9 to TRBJ2-3; 10 nucleotides align to TRBD2. The CDR3 is 14 residues long. Germline V CDR1 and CDR2: SEHNR, FQNEAQ (reference sequence). V lost 11 bases to trimming and J lost 2 bases; unmatched junction nucleotides: 7. The CDR3 is CAEWTSGNTDTQYF. As DNA, the CDR3 is TGTGCCGAATGGACTAGCGGAAACACAGATACGCAGTATTTT.

V gene TRBV9 combines with J gene TRBJ2-1, with 7 bases aligning to TRBD2. Per the germline V gene, CDR1 is SGDLS and CDR2 is YYNGEE. Unmatched junction bases numbered 16, after V lost 6 bases and J lost 7 bases. The CDR3 length is 16 residues. CDR3 sequence reads: CASNSRASGTGNEQFF. DNA for the CDR3: TGTGCCAGCAATTCGAGGGCTAGCGGAACGGGGAATGAGCAGTTCTTC.

This clonotype was observed at least ten times. Written as DNA, the CDR3 is TGTGCCAGCAGCATCCGACTAGGCGGCACCGGGGAGCTGTTTTTT. This codes for CASSIRLGGTGELFF. The rearrangement uses TRBV11-2 and TRBJ2-2; TRBD2 might be the D (6 bases). Germline V gene lookup returns CDR1 SGHAT and CDR2 FQNNGV. Trimming took off 5 bases at V and 4 bases at J, with 14 bases between the two ends. This CDR3 is built from 15 residues.

The chain carries TRBV6-5 and TRBJ1-2; no clear D gene. The CDR3 runs to 16 residues. Per germline, CDR1 MNHEY and CDR2 SVGAGI. V lost 0 bases to trimming and J lost 2 bases, with 13 bases between them. For the CDR3, the DNA is TGTGCCAGCAGTTACTCGCCCAGCGAGCCGAACTATGGCTACACCTTC. This sequence encodes CASSYSPSEPNYGYTF.

The chain joins TRBV10-3 to TRBJ2-3, with 8 bases that match TRBD1. Germline-derived CDR1 and CDR2 are ENHRY and SYGVKD. CDR3 length: 16 residues. Trimming cost V 6 bases and J 12 bases; bases outside gene matches: 20. The CDR3 sequence is CAIRDGDRGRPDSQYF. The CDR3 coding sequence is TGTGCCATCAGGGACGGAGACAGGGGACGACCAGATTCCCAGTATTTT.

In its sample, this clonotype was seen a few times. The V and J genes are TRBV12-3 or TRBV12-4 and TRBJ2-4; a weak D match, TRBD2 (6 bases). Trimming removed 0 bases at V and 16 bases at J, with 13 bases between. The length of the CDR3 is 12 residues. DNA of the CDR3: TGTGCCAGCAGTTTAGCCACCGGGACTCCCTACTTC. It translates to CASSLATGTPYF.

This clonotype has only a few counts. V is TRBV9 and J is TRBJ2-3; D ambiguous. The CDR3 has 12 amino acids. V was shortened by 5 bases and J by 4 bases, with 8 bases between the two germline ends. Per germline, CDR1 SGDLS and CDR2 YYNGEE. CDR3 nucleotide sequence: TGTGCCAGCAGGTCGCCGTCAGATACGCAGTATTTT. It codes for CASRSPSDTQYF. Together with reference TRBV9 and TRBJ2-3, the CDR3 gives the full variable domain: DSGVTQTPKHLITATGQRVTLRCSPRSGDLSVYWYQQSLDQGLQFLIQYYNGEERAKGNILERFSAQQFPDLHSELNLSSLELGDSALYFCASRSPSDTQYFGPGTRLTVL.

J is TRBJ1-2 and V is TRBV6-5; the D gene is possibly TRBD1 (5 bases). CDR3 size: 17 residues. Germline values: CDR1 MNHEY, CDR2 SVGAGI. Deletions cut 4 bases from V and 5 bases from J, with 23 bases between. The CDR3 is CASSSLSLTQDGYGYTF. In DNA form, the CDR3 reads TGTGCCAGCAGTTCTCTCTCACTGACACAGGACGGATATGGCTACACCTTC.

The chain couples TRBV28 to TRBJ1-2; possible D gene TRBD1, 6 bases. The germline V and J ends were trimmed by 6 bases and 5 bases, with 19 bases remaining between them. Germline loops: CDR1 MDHEN, CDR2 SYDVKM. This CDR3 has 15 residues. The CDR3 DNA is TGTGCCAGCAGATCCGTACAGGGTCCAGGGTATGGCTACACCTTC. It codes for CASRSVQGPGYGYTF.

This clonotype was counted a few times. The rearrangement joins TRBV12-3 or TRBV12-4 to TRBJ1-2, with 7 bases identical to TRBD1. V was pared by 6 bases and J by 8 bases, with 18 bases of the junction left unmatched. This CDR3 has 16 amino acids. This CDR3 reads CASSASNYPRDSGYTF. In DNA form, the CDR3 reads TGTGCCAGCAGCGCATCGAACTACCCCCGGGACAGCGGCTACACCTTC.

This clonotype was seen repeatedly, ten times or more. The chain employs TRBV9 and TRBJ1-6; D unclear. The CDR3 contains 11 residues. Per germline, CDR1 SGDLS and CDR2 YYNGEE. V lost 3 bases and J 13 bases, leaving 8 bases between the germline ends. CDR3 protein: CASSGPGPLHF. The CDR3 nucleotides read TGTGCCAGCAGCGGCCCGGGTCCCCTCCACTTT.

There are a few counts of this clonotype. This chain connects TRBV3-1 to TRBJ2-3; D may be TRBD1 or TRBD2 (5 bases each). Germline lookup yields CDR1 LGHDT and CDR2 YNNKEL (reference sequence). The length of the CDR3 is 17 residues. Trimming took off 1 base at V and 2 bases at J, with 16 bases between the two ends. CDR3 nucleotides: TGTGCCAGCAGCCAAGCGACTCGGGGACGTCCCACAGATACGCAGTATTTT. As protein: CASSQATRGRPTDTQYF.

Comment on this clonotype: This clone may be a read error of a much larger clone one base away. This chain connects TRBV12-3 or TRBV12-4 to TRBJ2-1, with 8 bases aligning to TRBD1. V was pared by 6 bases and J by 6 bases, with 13 bases of the junction left unmatched. There are 16 residues in the CDR3. CDR3 DNA sequence: TGTGCCAGCAGAAGCGGACCGGGACAGGTTTTCAATGAGCAGTTCTTC. Its protein product is CASRSGPGQVFNEQFF.

This clonotype showed up many times. The chain combines TRBV29-1 with TRBJ2-3; unclear D gene. Germline V gene sequence: CDR1 SQVTM, CDR2 ANQGSEA. The CDR3 has 11 amino acids. Trimming removed 4 bases at V and 5 bases at J, with 7 bases between. The CDR3 protein is CSVVGRDTQYF. As DNA, the CDR3 is TGCAGCGTTGTGGGCCGAGATACGCAGTATTTT.

A few counts support this clonotype. V is TRBV20-1 and J is TRBJ1-2; TRBD1 is a possible D gene (5 bases). Trimming removed 4 bases at V and 5 bases at J, with 11 bases between. Looked up from germline, CDR1 is DFQATT and CDR2 is SNEGSKA (reference sequence). This CDR3 has 12 residues. The CDR3 DNA follows: TGCAGTGCTATGGACACCAGTTATGGCTACACCTTC. The encoded protein is CSAMDTSYGYTF.

This rearrangement joins TRBV20-1 to TRBJ1-6; D is unclear. Deletions cut 6 bases from V and 4 bases from J, with 25 bases between. Germline CDR1 is DFQATT and CDR2 is SNEGSKA (reference sequence). The CDR3 has 18 residues. The CDR3 loop reads CSALRGSPHDSYNSPLHF. CDR3 coding DNA: TGCAGTGCCCTGAGAGGTTCCCCCCACGATTCATATAATTCACCCCTCCACTTT.